A single sample is the source of the 18 T cell receptor beta chains below, sequenced in a study of blood T cell repertoires in COVID-19. Only in-frame clones appear in the TCRdb table, and some are missing; sequencing was by immunoSEQ multiplex PCR. The data hold around 370,000 clones, with around 90% observed a single time. The material sequenced was PBMCs or T cells enriched from blood (not recorded which). These TCRs come from a woman younger than 35 who had recovered from COVID-19.

This chain connects TRBV11-2 to TRBJ1-4; TRBD1 matches 8 bases. V shed 5 bases and J 4 bases; nucleotides not matched to a gene: 6. Germline V lookup: CDR1 SGHAT, CDR2 FQNNGV. This CDR3 contains 15 residues. The CDR3 coding sequence is TGTGCCAGCAGCCCCGGACAGGGTTATAATGAAAAACTGTTTTTT. This translates into CASSPGQGYNEKLFF.

The genes are TRBV28 and TRBJ2-1; no clear D gene. The CDR3 has 14 amino acids. Between the trimmed V and J ends, which lost 5 bases and 8 bases, there was a span of 16 bases. Germline CDR1 and CDR2: MDHEN and SYDVKM. CDR3 DNA: TGTGCCAGCAGTACCTATAGACTTTCCGATGAGCAGTTCTTC. Translation: CASSTYRLSDEQFF. Drawing the rest from reference TRBV28 and TRBJ2-1, the complete variable domain is DVKVTQSSRYLVKRTGEKVFLECVQDMDHENMFWYRQDPGLGLRLIYFSYDVKMKEKGDIPEGYSVSREKKERFSLILESASTNQTSMYLCASSTYRLSDEQFFGPGTRLTVL.

The rearrangement uses TRBV2 and TRBJ1-2; D gene unclear. The CDR3 sequence is 13 residues long. The germline gives CDR1 SNHLY, CDR2 FYNNEI. V was shortened by 11 bases and J by 5 bases, with 18 bases between the two germline ends. In DNA, the CDR3 is TGTGCCGAGAGAACCGGGTTCCGGTATGGCTACACCTTC. Translating it yields CAERTGFRYGYTF.

The V and J genes are TRBV19 and TRBJ2-7; 9 bases are shared with TRBD1. Germline V gene lookup returns CDR1 LNHDA and CDR2 SQIVND (reference sequence). J was trimmed by 2 bases and V by 3 bases; bases with no gene match: 5. The CDR3 sequence is 15 residues long. CDR3 DNA: TGTGCCAGTAGTATGGGACAGGGAGTGACCTACGAGCAGTACTTC. Protein product: CASSMGQGVTYEQYF. Full variable domain (rest looked up from reference TRBV19 and TRBJ2-7): DGGITQSPKYLFRKEGQNVTLSCEQNLNHDAMYWYRQDPGQGLRLIYYSQIVNDFQKGDIAEGYSVSREKKESFPLTVTSAQKNPTAFYLCASSMGQGVTYEQYFGPGTRLTVT.

The rearrangement joins TRBV5-6 to TRBJ1-6, with unresolved D. V was clipped by 0 bases and J by 7 bases, with 8 bases between them. Germline CDR1 SGHDT, CDR2 YYEEEE. This CDR3 contains 14 residues. The CDR3 loop is CASSLAGYNSPLHF. CDR3 DNA: TGTGCCAGCAGCTTGGCGGGGTACAATTCACCCCTCCACTTT.

The chain links TRBV5-4 to TRBJ1-2; TRBD1 is a possible D gene (6 bases). The CDR3 is 13 amino acids. Trimming cost V 1 base and J 7 bases, with 11 bases left between them. The germline gives CDR1 SGHNT, CDR2 YYREEE (reference sequence). CDR3 in DNA: TGTGCCAGCAGCTTGACAGGGAAGGGTGGCTACACCTTC. Its protein is CASSLTGKGGYTF.

This clone has more than one count but fewer than ten. The chain combines TRBV12-3 or TRBV12-4 with TRBJ1-5; D not resolved. The CDR3 contains 12 residues. V lost 7 bases, J lost 7 bases, and 11 bases lay in between. This CDR3 reads CASNRRAQPQHF. The CDR3 bases are TGTGCCAGCAATAGGAGGGCGCAGCCCCAGCATTTT.

This clone came up a few times. The chain carries TRBV30 and TRBJ1-1; 10 nucleotides align to TRBD1. Germline CDR1 GTSNPN, CDR2 SVGIG (reference sequence). This CDR3 region has 15 residues. Trimming cost V 3 bases and J 7 bases; bases outside gene matches: 11. The CDR3 DNA sequence: TGTGCCTGGAGCTTTGGGACAGGGGTGGGGGTTGAAGCTTTCTTT. It encodes CAWSFGTGVGVEAFF.

This chain links TRBV6-5 with TRBJ1-2; TRBD1 agrees at 9 bases. Per germline, CDR1 MNHEY and CDR2 SVGAGI. This CDR3 has 15 amino acids. The V and J ends lost 2 bases and 3 bases, in that order; junction bases with no gene match: 4. The CDR3 coding sequence is TGTGCCAGCAGTTACGAGGGACAGGGCGACTATGGCTACACCTTC. Protein: CASSYEGQGDYGYTF.

The V and J genes are TRBV9 and TRBJ2-3; TRBD2 aligns across 9 bases. The V segment lost 3 bases and the J segment 2 bases; nucleotides outside the gene matches: 13. The germline V gene encodes CDR1 SGDLS and CDR2 YYNGEE. The CDR3 contains 18 residues. CDR3 bases: TGTGCCAGCAGCGCCACCCCGCTAGCGGGGATTTACACAGATACGCAGTATTTT. Translating gives CASSATPLAGIYTDTQYF.

J is TRBJ2-5 and V is TRBV5-6; 7 nucleotides agree with TRBD1. CDR3 size: 17 residues. Germline V gives CDR1 SGHDT, CDR2 YYEEEE. Trimming removed 5 bases from V and 7 bases from J; junction bases left unmatched: 20. The chain's CDR3 is CASSSPKTDRAPGTQYF. The CDR3, as DNA: TGTGCCAGCAGTTCACCCAAAACAGACAGGGCTCCCGGGACCCAGTACTTC.

The V and J genes are TRBV6-5 and TRBJ2-7; 7 bases fit TRBD1. This CDR3 spans 13 amino acids. Germline lookup yields CDR1 MNHEY and CDR2 SVGAGI. Trimming at V came to 5 bases and at J to 4 bases, leaving 5 bases not matched to a gene. The CDR3 reads CASSKTGLYEQYF. The CDR3 nucleotides are TGTGCCAGCAGTAAGACAGGGCTGTACGAGCAGTACTTC.

This chain connects TRBV2 to TRBJ1-2; D is undetermined. Deletions cut 6 bases from V and 3 bases from J, with 11 bases between. Germline V gene sequence: CDR1 SNHLY, CDR2 FYNNEI. This CDR3 contains 13 residues. The DNA of the CDR3 is TGTGCCAGCAGCGAGGTTTTTTACTATGGCTACACCTTC. Translation gives CASSEVFYYGYTF.

V gene TRBV5-4 combines with J gene TRBJ2-7; TRBD1 matches 8 bases. The germline V gene encodes CDR1 SGHNT and CDR2 YYREEE (reference sequence). The CDR3 contains 14 residues. J lost 2 bases, V lost 2 bases, and 3 bases had no gene match. The CDR3 sequence: CASSFQGAAYEQYF. The CDR3 nucleotides are TGTGCCAGCAGCTTCCAGGGGGCCGCCTACGAGCAGTACTTC.

This chain links TRBV23-1 with TRBJ1-2, with D possibly being TRBD1 (5 bases). TRBV23-1 is an open reading frame, and its role is uncertain. CDR3 length equals 13 residues. Trimming removed 5 bases from V and 3 bases from J, with 10 bases in between. CDR3 residues: CASSDRQDYGYTF. CDR3 bases: TGCGCCAGCAGTGACAGACAAGACTATGGCTACACCTTC.

The V gene is TRBV5-6, the J gene TRBJ2-3; 7 nucleotides align to TRBD1. Germline V gene lookup returns CDR1 SGHDT and CDR2 YYEEEE. Trimming at V came to 0 bases and at J to 2 bases, leaving 6 bases not matched to a gene. The CDR3 spans 16 residues. CDR3 region: CASSLGRGTATDTQYF. CDR3 DNA: TGTGCCAGCAGCTTGGGGAGAGGGACAGCCACAGATACGCAGTATTTT.

The rearrangement uses TRBV20-1 and TRBJ1-4; D ambiguous. V gave up 3 bases and J gave up 8 bases, with 13 bases separating them. In germline, CDR1 is DFQATT, CDR2 SNEGSKA (reference sequence). The CDR3 extends over 13 amino acids. The CDR3, as DNA: TGCAGTGCTAGTTCGGAGAAGAGAGAAAAACTGTTTTTT. Translating gives CSASSEKREKLFF.

The chain joins TRBV30 to TRBJ1-3; D may be TRBD1 (6 bases). The length of the CDR3 is 18 residues. Germline V gives CDR1 GTSNPN, CDR2 SVGIG (reference sequence). V gave up 2 bases and J gave up 0 bases, with 20 bases separating them. CDR3 loop: CAWSPILRQEISGNTIYF. The CDR3 DNA sequence: TGTGCCTGGAGTCCGATACTTAGACAGGAGATCTCTGGAAACACCATATATTTT.